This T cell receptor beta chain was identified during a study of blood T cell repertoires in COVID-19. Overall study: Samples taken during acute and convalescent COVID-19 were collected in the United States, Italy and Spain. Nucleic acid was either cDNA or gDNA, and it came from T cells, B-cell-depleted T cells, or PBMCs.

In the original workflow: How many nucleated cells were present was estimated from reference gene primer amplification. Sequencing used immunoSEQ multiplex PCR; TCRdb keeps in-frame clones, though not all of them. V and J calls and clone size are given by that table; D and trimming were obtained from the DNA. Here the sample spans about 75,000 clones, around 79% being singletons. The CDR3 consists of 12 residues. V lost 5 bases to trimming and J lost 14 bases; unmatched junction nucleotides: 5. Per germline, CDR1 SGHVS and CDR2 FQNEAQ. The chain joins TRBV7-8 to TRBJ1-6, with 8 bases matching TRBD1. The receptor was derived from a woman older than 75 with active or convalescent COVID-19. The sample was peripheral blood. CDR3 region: CASSLDRGSLHF. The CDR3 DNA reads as TGTGCCAGCAGCCTCGACAGGGGATCCCTCCACTTT.